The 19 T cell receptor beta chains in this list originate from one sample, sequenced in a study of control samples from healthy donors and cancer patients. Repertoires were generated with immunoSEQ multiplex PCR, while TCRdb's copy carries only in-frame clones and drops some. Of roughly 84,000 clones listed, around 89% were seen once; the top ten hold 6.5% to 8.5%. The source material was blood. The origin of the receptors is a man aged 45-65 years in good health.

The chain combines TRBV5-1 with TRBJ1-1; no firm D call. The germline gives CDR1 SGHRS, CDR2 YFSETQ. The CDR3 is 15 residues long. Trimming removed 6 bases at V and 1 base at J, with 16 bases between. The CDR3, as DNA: TGCGCCAGCAACAATTTCGGGAGTACGAACACTGAAGCTTTCTTT. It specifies CASNNFGSTNTEAFF.

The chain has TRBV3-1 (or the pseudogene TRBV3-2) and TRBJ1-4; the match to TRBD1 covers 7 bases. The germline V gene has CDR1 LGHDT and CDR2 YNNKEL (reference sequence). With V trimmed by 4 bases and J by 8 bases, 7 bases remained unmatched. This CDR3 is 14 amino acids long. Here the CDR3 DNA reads TGTGCCAGCAGCCGTACCCAGGGGGTGGAAAAACTGTTTTTT. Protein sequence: CASSRTQGVEKLFF.

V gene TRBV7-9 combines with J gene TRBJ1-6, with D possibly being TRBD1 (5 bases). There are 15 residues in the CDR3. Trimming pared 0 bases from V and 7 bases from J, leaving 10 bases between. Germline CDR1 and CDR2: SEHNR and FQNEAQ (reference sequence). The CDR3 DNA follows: TGTGCCAGCAGCTTAGCGGGACGGCAGAATTCACCCCTCCACTTT. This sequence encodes CASSLAGRQNSPLHF. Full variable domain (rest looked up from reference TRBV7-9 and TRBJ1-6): DTGVSQNPRHKITKRGQNVTFRCDPISEHNRLYWYRQTLGQGPEFLTYFQNEAQLEKSRLLSDRFSAERPKGSFSTLEIQRTEQGDSAMYLCASSLAGRQNSPLHFGNGTRLTVT.

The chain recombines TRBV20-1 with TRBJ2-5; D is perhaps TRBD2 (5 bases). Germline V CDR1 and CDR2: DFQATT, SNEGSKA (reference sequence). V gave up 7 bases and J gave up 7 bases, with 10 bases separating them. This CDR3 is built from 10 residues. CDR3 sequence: CSVRGGTQYF. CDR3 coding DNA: TGCAGTGTCAGAGGAGGGACCCAGTACTTC.

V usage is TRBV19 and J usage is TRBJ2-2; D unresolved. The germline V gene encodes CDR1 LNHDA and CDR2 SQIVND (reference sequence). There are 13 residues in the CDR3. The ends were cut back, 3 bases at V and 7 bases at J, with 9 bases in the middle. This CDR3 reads CASSITADGELFF. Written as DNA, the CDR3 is TGTGCCAGTAGTATCACTGCCGACGGGGAGCTGTTTTTT.

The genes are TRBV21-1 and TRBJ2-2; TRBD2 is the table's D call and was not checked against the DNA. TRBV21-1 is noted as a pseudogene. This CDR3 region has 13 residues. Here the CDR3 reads CAADEGEHRGAVF. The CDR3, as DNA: TGTGCCGCCGACGAAGGTGAACACCGGGGAGCTGTTTTT.

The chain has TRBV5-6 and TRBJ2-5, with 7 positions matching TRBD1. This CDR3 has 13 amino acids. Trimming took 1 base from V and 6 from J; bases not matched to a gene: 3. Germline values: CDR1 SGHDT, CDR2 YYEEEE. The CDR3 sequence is CASSLRGRQTQYF. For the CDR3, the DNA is TGTGCCAGCAGCTTGAGGGGGCGGCAGACCCAGTACTTC. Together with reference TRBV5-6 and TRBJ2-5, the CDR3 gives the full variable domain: DAGVTQSPTHLIKTRGQQVTLRCSPKSGHDTVSWYQQALGQGPQFIFQYYEEEERQRGNFPDRFSGHQFPNYSSELNVNALLLGDSALYLCASSLRGRQTQYFGPGTRLLVL.

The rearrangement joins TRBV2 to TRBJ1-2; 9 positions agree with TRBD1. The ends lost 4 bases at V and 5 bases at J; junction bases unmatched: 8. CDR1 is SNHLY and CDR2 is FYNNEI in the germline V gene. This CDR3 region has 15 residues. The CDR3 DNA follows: TGTGCCAGCAGTGGAGGGACAGGGACAAAGTATGGCTACACCTTC. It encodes CASSGGTGTKYGYTF. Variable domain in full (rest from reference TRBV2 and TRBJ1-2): EPEVTQTPSHQVTQMGQEVILRCVPISNHLYFYWYRQILGQKVEFLVSFYNNEISEKSEIFDDQFSVERPDGSNFTLKIRSTKLEDSAMYFCASSGGTGTKYGYTFGSGTRLTVV.

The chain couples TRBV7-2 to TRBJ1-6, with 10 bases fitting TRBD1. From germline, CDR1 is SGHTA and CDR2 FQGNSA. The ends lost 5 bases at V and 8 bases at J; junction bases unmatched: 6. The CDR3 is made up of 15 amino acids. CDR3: CASSPLGTGDSPLHF. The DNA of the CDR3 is TGTGCCAGCAGCCCCTTAGGGACAGGGGATTCACCCCTCCACTTT.

The CDR3 coding sequence is TGCAGCGTTGCCCGTAGCGGGGTCTACGAGCAGTACTTC. Translation: CSVARSGVYEQYF. This chain links TRBV29-1 with TRBJ2-7; TRBD2 matches at 8 bases. This CDR3 is built from 13 residues. Trimming cost V 4 bases and J 3 bases; bases outside gene matches: 5. Looked up from germline, CDR1 is SQVTM and CDR2 is ANQGSEA.

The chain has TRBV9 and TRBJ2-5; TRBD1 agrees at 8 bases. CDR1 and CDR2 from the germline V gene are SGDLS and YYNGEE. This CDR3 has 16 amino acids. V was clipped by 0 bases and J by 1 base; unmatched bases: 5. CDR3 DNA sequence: TGTGCCAGCAGCGTAGATGGCAGGGGGCTCCAAGAGACCCAGTACTTC. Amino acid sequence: CASSVDGRGLQETQYF.

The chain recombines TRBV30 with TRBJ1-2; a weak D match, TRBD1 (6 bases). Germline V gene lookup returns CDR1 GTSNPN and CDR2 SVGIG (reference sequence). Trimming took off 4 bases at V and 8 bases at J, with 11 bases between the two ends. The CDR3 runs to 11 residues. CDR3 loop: CAWTGAQGYTF. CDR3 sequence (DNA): TGTGCCTGGACGGGGGCTCAGGGCTACACCTTC.

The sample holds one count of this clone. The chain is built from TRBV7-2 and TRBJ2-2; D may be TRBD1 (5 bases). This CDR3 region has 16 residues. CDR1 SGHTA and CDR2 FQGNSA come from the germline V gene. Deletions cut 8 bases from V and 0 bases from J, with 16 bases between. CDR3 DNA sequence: TGTGCCAGCCAACCGATGGGGCCTTCGAACACCGGGGAGCTGTTTTTT. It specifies CASQPMGPSNTGELFF.

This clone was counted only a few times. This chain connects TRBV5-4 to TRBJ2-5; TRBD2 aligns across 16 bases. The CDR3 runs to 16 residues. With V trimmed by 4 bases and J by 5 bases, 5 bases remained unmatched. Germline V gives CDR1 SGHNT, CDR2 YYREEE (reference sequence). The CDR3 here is CASSKGTSGGAETQYF. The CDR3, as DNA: TGTGCCAGCAGCAAAGGGACTAGCGGGGGGGCGGAGACCCAGTACTTC. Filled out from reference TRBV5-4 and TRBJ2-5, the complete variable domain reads ETGVTQSPTHLIKTRGQQVTLRCSSQSGHNTVSWYQQALGQGPQFIFQYYREEENGRGNFPPRFSGLQFPNYSSELNVNALELDDSALYLCASSKGTSGGAETQYFGPGTRLLVL.

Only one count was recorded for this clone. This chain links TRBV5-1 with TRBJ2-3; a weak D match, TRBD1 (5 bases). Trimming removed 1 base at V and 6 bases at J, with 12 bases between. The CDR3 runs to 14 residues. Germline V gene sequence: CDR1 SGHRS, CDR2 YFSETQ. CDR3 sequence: CASSLTRELDTQYF. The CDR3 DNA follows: TGCGCCAGCAGCTTGACCAGGGAATTGGATACGCAGTATTTT.

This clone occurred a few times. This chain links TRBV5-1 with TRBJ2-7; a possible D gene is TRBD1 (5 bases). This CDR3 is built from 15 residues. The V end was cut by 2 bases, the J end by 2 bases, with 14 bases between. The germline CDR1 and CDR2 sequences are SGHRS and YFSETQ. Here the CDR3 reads CASSLRGGVPYEQYF. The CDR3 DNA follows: TGCGCCAGCAGCTTAAGGGGTGGGGTACCCTACGAGCAGTACTTC.

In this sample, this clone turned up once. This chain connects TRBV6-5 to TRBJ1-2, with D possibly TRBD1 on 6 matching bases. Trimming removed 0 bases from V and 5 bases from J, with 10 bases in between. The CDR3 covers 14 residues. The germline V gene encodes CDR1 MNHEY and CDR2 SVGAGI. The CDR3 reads CASSYSGGTYGYTF. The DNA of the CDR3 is TGTGCCAGCAGTTACTCAGGAGGGACATATGGCTACACCTTC.

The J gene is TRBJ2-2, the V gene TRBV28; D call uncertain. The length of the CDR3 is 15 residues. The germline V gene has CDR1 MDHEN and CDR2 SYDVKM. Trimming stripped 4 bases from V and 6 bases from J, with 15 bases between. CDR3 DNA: TGTGCCAGCAGTTCGCCCGGGTCAAGAGCCGGGGAGCTGTTTTTT. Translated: CASSSPGSRAGELFF.

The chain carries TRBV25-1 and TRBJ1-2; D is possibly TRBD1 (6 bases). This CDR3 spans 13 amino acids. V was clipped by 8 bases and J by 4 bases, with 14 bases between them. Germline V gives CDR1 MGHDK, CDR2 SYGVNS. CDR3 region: CASHGGRGYGYTF. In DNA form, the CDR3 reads TGTGCCAGCCACGGAGGCAGGGGCTATGGCTACACCTTC.